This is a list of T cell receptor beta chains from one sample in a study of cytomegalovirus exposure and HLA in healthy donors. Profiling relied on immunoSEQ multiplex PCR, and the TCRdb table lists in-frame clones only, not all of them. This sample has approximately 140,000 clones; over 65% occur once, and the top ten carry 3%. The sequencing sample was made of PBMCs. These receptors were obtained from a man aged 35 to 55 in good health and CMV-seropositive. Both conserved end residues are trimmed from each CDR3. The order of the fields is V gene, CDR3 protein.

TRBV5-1 ASSSLQGTGKKLF
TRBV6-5 ASSLGRGFGYT
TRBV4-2 ASSQETQNTGELF
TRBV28 ASSPPSGRSYNEQF
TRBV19 ASSIQGEKLF
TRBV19 ASSGVGQPQH
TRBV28 ASSSDGLYGYT
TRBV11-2 ASSLDLPGQGNTIY
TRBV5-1 ASSSGLYNEQF
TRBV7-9 ASSPRGGELWNIQY
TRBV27 ASSPLTGTGVYEQY
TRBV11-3 ASSLRRSGDEQF
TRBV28 ASSASGRGNQPQH
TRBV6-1 ASSEDVAQPQH
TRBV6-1 ASSEGVLAGRFEKLF
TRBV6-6 ASRHAEDNSPLH
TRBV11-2 ASSLRPGYMNTGELF
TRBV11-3 ASSLDSKVLNEQF
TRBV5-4 ASSLRDSTDTQY
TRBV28 ASSFLNDPRDIEQF
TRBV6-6 ASSQHSGANVLT
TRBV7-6 ASSLLGQDSGNTIY
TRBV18 ASTFRQANTGEPF
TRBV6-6 ASSYSGATYQETQY
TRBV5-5 ASSLEVASRGETQY
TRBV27 ASSFQGGDSPLH
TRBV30 AWSVLQNTEAF
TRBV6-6 ASGSRDRGIYEQY
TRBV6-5 ASRDLGGNNEQF
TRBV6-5 ASSYSMGAGPTEQF
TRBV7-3 ASSARSGAGNEQF
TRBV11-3 ASSFRGGGELF
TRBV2 ASSLTKVNQPQH
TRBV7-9 ASSPRLGLAKNIQY
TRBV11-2 ASSLARTGKETQY
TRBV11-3 ASSFQERESYNEQF
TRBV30 AWSPGGHYGYT
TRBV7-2 ASSPGQLFMNTEAF
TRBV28 ASSLSRSRYT
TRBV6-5 ASSEGDSYGYT
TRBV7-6 ASSLGQGAPGANVLT
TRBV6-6 ASSQRESERGYT
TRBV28 ASSLCSGGLRDTQY
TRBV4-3 ASSQDRGLNTEAF
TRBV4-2 ASSPTSRSGSVDTQY
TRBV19 ASSIRENAEQY
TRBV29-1 SANAGTGGEQF
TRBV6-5 ASSYSPTTNLLEQY
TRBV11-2 ASSVRDNRYGYT
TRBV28 ASRPDRVLDYGYT
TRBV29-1 SGLRGLNTEAF
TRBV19 ASSKGTSGTYNEQF
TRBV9 ASSPLAGGYSYNEQF
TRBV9 ASRSGLGDNSPLH